This is a list of T cell receptor beta chains from one sample in a study of blood T cell repertoires in COVID-19. Libraries were prepared by immunoSEQ multiplex PCR; TCRdb keeps only in-frame clonotypes and omits some of them. The sample consists of under 300,000 clones, approximately 81% of them appearing once. Sequenced input: peripheral blood. All receptors derive from a woman aged 55-75 years with active or convalescent COVID-19. Both conserved end residues are part of each CDR3. The order of the fields is V gene, clone size, D gene, J gene, CDR3 DNA, CDR3 protein. The D gene is left open where the match is weak. Expanded clones get a size class; other rows say once, few or many, or leave the size out.

TRBV6-6,NA,TRBD2,TRBJ2-3,TGTGCCAGCAGAGGGAGGGGATGGGGAAATCAGCCCCAGTATTTT,CASRGRGWGNQPQYF
TRBV28,few,TRBD1,TRBJ1-2,TGTGCCAGCAGACTTCCGGGACAGGGTGGAGGCTACACCTTC,CASRLPGQGGGYTF
TRBV9,NA,TRBD2,TRBJ2-1,TGTGCCAGCAGCGTAGACGTTGGCGGGGGGGCCTACAATGAGCAGTTCTTC,CASSVDVGGGAYNEQFF
TRBV14,once,NA,TRBJ2-1,TGTGCCAGCAGCCAAGTCGGTAGGGGCCTCGGTGAGCAGTTCTTC,CASSQVGRGLGEQFF
TRBV19,NA,NA,TRBJ1-1,TGTGCCAGTAGACCTCTGGGCGGGGGCGCCAGTTTTACTGAAGCTTTCTTT,CASRPLGGGASFTEAFF
TRBV25-1,NA,NA,TRBJ1-5,TGTGCCAGCAGATTAGGGGGGGAAGGCAATCAGCCCCAGCATTTT,CASRLGGEGNQPQHF
TRBV5-4,NA,TRBD1,TRBJ2-7,TGTGCCAGCAGCTCGGACAGGGGGCTCTACGAGCAGTACTTC,CASSSDRGLYEQYF
TRBV19,NA,NA,TRBJ1-5,TGTGCCAGTAGCACAACCTTCGACAGGTTCAGCAATCAGCCCCAGCATTTT,CASSTTFDRFSNQPQHF
TRBV3-1/TRBV3-2,once,TRBD2,TRBJ2-2,TGTGCCAGCAGCCAACTGGGACTAGCGAACACCGGGGAGCTGTTTTTT,CASSQLGLANTGELFF
TRBV5-4,NA,NA,TRBJ2-6,TGTGCCAGCAGCTTAGAGTCTGGGGCCAACGTCCTGACTTTC,CASSLESGANVLTF
TRBV7-2,few,NA,TRBJ2-7,TGTGCCAGCAGCTCCCAGGGGTCCAGAACCTACGAGCAGTACTTC,CASSSQGSRTYEQYF
TRBV6-2/TRBV6-3,NA,NA,TRBJ2-5,TGTGCCAGCAGTTACCGGGAGACCCAGTACTTC,CASSYRETQYF
TRBV19,NA,TRBD1,TRBJ2-7,TGTGCCAGTAGTATTCGGCAGGGGGCGGACGAGCAGTACTTC,CASSIRQGADEQYF
TRBV5-8,NA,TRBD1,TRBJ1-4,TGTGCCAGCAGCTCTCATCGACAGGGTAATGAAAAACTGTTTTTT,CASSSHRQGNEKLFF
TRBV15,NA,TRBD2,TRBJ2-5,TGTGCCACGCCGGGACTAGCCATAACATTCCAAGAGACCCAGTACTTC,CATPGLAITFQETQYF
TRBV27,NA,NA,TRBJ1-2,TGTGCCAGCAGTATATTAGGGGGATATGGCTACACCTTC,CASSILGGYGYTF
TRBV7-2,NA,TRBD1,TRBJ1-5,TGTGCCAGCAGCTTAGCGACAGGGAGCCAGCCCCAGCATTTT,CASSLATGSQPQHF
TRBV4-3,NA,NA,TRBJ1-4,TGCGCCAGCAGCCAAGGCCAGAGGAATGAAAAACTGTTTTTT,CASSQGQRNEKLFF
TRBV7-9,NA,NA,TRBJ1-3,TGTGCCAGCAGCTTAGCTTCCCGGTCTGGAAACACCATATATTTT,CASSLASRSGNTIYF
TRBV30,NA,TRBD1,TRBJ1-2,TGTGCCTGGAGTCCACAGGGGGCTGGCTACACCTTC,CAWSPQGAGYTF
TRBV27,NA,NA,TRBJ1-2,TGTGCCAGCAGTTTTGAACAGGGCGGTGGCTACACCTTC,CASSFEQGGGYTF
TRBV9,NA,NA,TRBJ2-3,TGTGCCAGCAGCGTAGCTAATAGCGTAGATACGCAGTATTTT,CASSVANSVDTQYF
TRBV27,NA,TRBD1,TRBJ1-6,TGTGCCAGCAGTCCCGACAGGGGGGGTTATAATTCACCCCTCCACTTT,CASSPDRGGYNSPLHF
TRBV6-5,NA,TRBD1,TRBJ1-6,TGTGCCAGCGTGAGGGCAGGGGGATCACCCCTCCACTTT,CASVRAGGSPLHF
TRBV24-1,NA,TRBD1,TRBJ1-1,TGTGCCACCAGTGATTTCAGGGGGACTGAAGCTTTCTTT,CATSDFRGTEAFF
TRBV18,NA,NA,TRBJ1-1,TGTGCCAGCTCAACTCGGGTAGACACTGAAGCTTTCTTT,CASSTRVDTEAFF